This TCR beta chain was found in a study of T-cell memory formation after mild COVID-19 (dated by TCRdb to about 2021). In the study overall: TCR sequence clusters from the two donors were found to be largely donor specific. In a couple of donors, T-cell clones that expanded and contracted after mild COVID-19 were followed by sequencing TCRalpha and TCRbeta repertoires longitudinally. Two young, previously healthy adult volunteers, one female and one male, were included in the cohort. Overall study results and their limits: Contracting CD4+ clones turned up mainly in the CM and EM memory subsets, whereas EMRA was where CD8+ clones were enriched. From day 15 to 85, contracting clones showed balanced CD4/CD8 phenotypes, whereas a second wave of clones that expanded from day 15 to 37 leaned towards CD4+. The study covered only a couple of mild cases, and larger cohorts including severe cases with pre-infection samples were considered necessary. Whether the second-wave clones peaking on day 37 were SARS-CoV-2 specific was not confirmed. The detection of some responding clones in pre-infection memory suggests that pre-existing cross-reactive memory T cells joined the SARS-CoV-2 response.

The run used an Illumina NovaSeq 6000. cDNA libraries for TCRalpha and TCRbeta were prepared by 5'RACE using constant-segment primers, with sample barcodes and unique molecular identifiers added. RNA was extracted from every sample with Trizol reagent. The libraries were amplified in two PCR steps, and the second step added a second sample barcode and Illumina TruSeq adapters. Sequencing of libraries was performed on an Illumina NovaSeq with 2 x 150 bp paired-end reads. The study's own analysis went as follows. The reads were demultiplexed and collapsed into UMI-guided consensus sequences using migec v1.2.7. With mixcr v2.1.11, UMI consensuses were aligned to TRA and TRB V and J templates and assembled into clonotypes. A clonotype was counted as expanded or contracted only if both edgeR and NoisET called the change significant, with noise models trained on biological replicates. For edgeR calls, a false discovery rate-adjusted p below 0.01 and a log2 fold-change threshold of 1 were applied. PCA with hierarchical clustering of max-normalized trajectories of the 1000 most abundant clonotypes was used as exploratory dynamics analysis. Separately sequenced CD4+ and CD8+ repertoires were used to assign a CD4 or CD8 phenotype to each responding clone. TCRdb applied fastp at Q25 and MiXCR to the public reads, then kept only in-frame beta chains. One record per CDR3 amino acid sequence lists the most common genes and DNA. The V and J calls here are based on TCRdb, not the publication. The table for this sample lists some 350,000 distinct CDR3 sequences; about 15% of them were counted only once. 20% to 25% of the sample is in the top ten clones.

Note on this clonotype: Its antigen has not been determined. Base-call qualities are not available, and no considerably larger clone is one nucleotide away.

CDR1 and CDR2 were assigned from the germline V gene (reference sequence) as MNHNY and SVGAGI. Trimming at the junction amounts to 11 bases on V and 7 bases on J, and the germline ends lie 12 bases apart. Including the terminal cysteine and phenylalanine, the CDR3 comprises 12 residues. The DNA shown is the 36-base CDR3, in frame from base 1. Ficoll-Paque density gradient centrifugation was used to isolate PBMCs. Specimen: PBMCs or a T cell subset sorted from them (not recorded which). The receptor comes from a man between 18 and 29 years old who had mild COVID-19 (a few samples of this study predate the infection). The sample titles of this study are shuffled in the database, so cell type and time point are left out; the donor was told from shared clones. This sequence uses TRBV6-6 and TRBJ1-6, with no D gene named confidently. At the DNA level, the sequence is TGTGCCGCCTGGACGGGGAATTCACCCCTCCACTTT. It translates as CAAWTGNSPLHF.